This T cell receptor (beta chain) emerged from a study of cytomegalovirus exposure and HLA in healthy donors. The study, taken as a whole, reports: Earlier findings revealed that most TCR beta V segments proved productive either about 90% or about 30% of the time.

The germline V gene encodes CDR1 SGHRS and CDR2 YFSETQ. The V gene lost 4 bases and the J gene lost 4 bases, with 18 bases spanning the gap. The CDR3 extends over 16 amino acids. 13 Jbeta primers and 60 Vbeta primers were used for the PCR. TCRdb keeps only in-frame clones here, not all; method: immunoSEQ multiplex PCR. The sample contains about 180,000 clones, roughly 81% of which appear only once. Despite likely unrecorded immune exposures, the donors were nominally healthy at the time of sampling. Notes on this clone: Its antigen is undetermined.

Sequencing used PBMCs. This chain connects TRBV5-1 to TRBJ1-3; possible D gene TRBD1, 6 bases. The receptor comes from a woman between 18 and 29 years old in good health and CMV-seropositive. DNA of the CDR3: TGCGCCAGCAGCCCCGCGGCAGGGGCAGCAGGAAACACCATATATTTT. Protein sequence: CASSPAAGAAGNTIYF.